Presented here are 6 T cell receptor beta chains from one specimen sequenced in a study of HIV-infected children after antiretroviral therapy interruption. Treatment reported: PENTA 11 planned treatment interruption arm or continuous ART arm. The TCR library was built from RNA with a 3' RACE protocol and unique molecular identifiers. TCRdb reanalysed the 3' RACE reads using MiXCR and keeps one entry per CDR3 protein. The sample gives some 38,000 distinct CDR3 sequences, more than 6.5% of which show up once; approximately 1% is in the top ten. The source material was CD45RA+ CD4+ T cells from PBMCs, pooled from several time points, sampled from a donor given antiretroviral therapy, either interrupted or continuous. As to subset: naive CD4+ CD45RA+ CD45RO- T cells. Source of these receptors: a pool of human donors with HIV.

V is TRBV7-8 and J is TRBJ2-7, with D tentatively TRBD2 (7 bases). The V gene's germline CDR1 is SGHVS and CDR2 FQNEAQ. Trimming took 7 bases from V and 0 from J, leaving 31 bases between them. The CDR3 runs 20 residues. CDR3 loop: CASTANPGGSLPSNSYEQYF. The CDR3 DNA reads TGTGCCAGCACCGCGAACCCGGGGGGCTCCCTCCCATCAAACTCCTACGAGCAGTACTTC.

This clonotype was seen many times. The J gene is TRBJ2-1, the V gene TRBV7-3; D call uncertain. This CDR3 contains 13 residues. The germline V gene encodes CDR1 SGHTA and CDR2 FQGTGA. V was shortened by 4 bases and J by 3 bases, with 7 bases between the two germline ends. CDR3 protein: CASSSNDYNEQFF. The CDR3 nucleotides are TGTGCCAGCAGCTCAAACGACTACAATGAGCAGTTCTTC.

The sample holds many counts of this clonotype. CDR3 protein: CASSPALGDYSNQPQHF. Here the CDR3 DNA reads TGTGCCAGCAGTCCCGCGTTGGGGGATTATAGCAATCAGCCCCAGCATTTT. This chain joins TRBV12-3 or TRBV12-4 and TRBJ1-5, with D maybe TRBD1 (5 bases). V was pared by 5 bases and J by 0 bases, with 17 bases between. This CDR3 has 17 amino acids.

This chain joins TRBV20-1 and TRBJ2-7; 11 nucleotides match TRBD2. The V and J ends lost 1 base and 2 bases, in that order; junction bases with no gene match: 4. Germline-derived CDR1 and CDR2 are DFQATT and SNEGSKA (reference sequence). The CDR3 totals 15 residues. As DNA, the CDR3 is TGCAGTGCTAGAGTAACTAGCGGGGGTACCTACGAGCAGTACTTC. Residues: CSARVTSGGTYEQYF.

This clonotype was recorded many times. The chain joins TRBV29-1 to TRBJ1-5; D is ambiguous. This CDR3 is built from 12 residues. V lost 4 bases and J lost 4, with 8 bases in between. In germline, CDR1 is SQVTM, CDR2 ANQGSEA. For the CDR3, the DNA is TGCAGCGTTGGGGGAGTGAATCAGCCCCAGCATTTT. Translated, it gives CSVGGVNQPQHF. Using reference TRBV29-1 and TRBJ1-5 for the parts outside the CDR3, the full variable domain is SAVISQKPSRDICQRGTSLTIQCQVDSQVTMMFWYRQQPGQSLTLIATANQGSEATYESGFVIDKFPISRPNLTFSTLTVSNMSPEDSSIYLCSVGGVNQPQHFGDGTRLSIL.

Many counts were recorded for this clonotype. This chain uses TRBV7-3 with TRBJ1-1, with 11 positions matching TRBD1. There are 14 residues in the CDR3. The V gene's germline CDR1 is SGHTA and CDR2 FQGTGA. With V trimmed by 0 bases and J by 11 bases, 5 bases remained unmatched. This CDR3 is CASSLTTDRGPAFF. In DNA form, the CDR3 reads TGTGCCAGCAGCTTAACCACGGACAGGGGGCCGGCTTTCTTT.